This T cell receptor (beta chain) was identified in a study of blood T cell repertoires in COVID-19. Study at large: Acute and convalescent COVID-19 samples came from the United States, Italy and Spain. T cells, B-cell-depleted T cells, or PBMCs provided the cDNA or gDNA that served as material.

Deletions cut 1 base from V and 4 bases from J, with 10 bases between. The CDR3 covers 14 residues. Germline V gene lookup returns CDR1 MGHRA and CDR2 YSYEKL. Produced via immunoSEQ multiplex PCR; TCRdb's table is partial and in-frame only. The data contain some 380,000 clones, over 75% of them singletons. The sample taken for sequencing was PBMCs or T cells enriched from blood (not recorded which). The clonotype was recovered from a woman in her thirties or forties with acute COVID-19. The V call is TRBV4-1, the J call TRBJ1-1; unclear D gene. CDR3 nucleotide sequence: TGCGCCAGCAGCCAAGTCGAGACAATCACTGAAGCTTTCTTT. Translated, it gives CASSQVETITEAFF.